This is a list of T cell receptor beta chains from one sample in a study of response to subunit inactivated influenza vaccine. TCRdb reprocessed the RT-PCR reads with MiXCR, giving one entry per CDR3 protein. This sample has about 520,000 distinct CDR3 sequences, with around 7.9% found just once. Sequences were derived from PBMCs from blood, sampled less than 30 months after vaccination. Receptor source: a man between 50 and 69 years old who received an inactivated influenza vaccine. CDR3s include the opening cysteine and the closing phenylalanine or tryptophan. D genes are given only for firm matches. Where a row states a size, it is once, few, many or the class of an expanded clone; other rows omit it.

v_call	j_call	d_call	clone_size	cdr3_length	cdr3_nt	cdr3_aa
TRBV15	TRBJ2-3	NA	NA	15	TGTGCCACCAGCAGCCTGGGGGAGGAGGCAGATACGCAGTATTTT	CATSSLGEEADTQYF
TRBV19	TRBJ1-1	NA	many	13	TGTGCCAGTAGTCCTCGGGGGTACACTGAAGCTTTCTTT	CASSPRGYTEAFF
TRBV12-3/TRBV12-4	TRBJ2-1	NA	few	14	TGTGCCAGCAGTTACCCGGGACGGAGGAATGAGCAGTTCTTC	CASSYPGRRNEQFF
TRBV29-1	TRBJ2-2	TRBD1	few	12	TGCAGCGCCGACAGGGGTTACGGGGAGCTGTTTTTT	CSADRGYGELFF
TRBV15	TRBJ1-1	TRBD1	few	15	TGTGCCACCAGCGGAAGGGACAGGGGTGGGACTGAAGCTTTCTTT	CATSGRDRGGTEAFF
TRBV20-1	TRBJ2-7	NA	many	16	TGCAGTGCTTCTGGACAGCCAAACGGTGCTCCGTACGAGCAGTACTTC	CSASGQPNGAPYEQYF
TRBV5-1	TRBJ2-5	NA	few	14	TGCGCCAGCAGCAGGACCCTAGCCCAAGAGACCCAGTACTTC	CASSRTLAQETQYF
TRBV29-1	TRBJ1-1	NA	few	14	TGCAGCGTCAAAGACGGGGGCAGGGGAACTGAAGCTTTCTTT	CSVKDGGRGTEAFF
TRBV7-2	TRBJ2-3	NA	many	17	TGTGCCAGCAGCCCTGCACCCGGACAAGTCGGTACAGATACGCAGTATTTT	CASSPAPGQVGTDTQYF
TRBV5-1	TRBJ2-2	NA	many	14	TGCGCCAGCAGCCTCCGGACAGATAGTGGGGAGCTGTTTTTT	CASSLRTDSGELFF
TRBV5-1	TRBJ2-7	NA	few	16	TGCGCCAGCAGCTTGGCCTGGAAGGGTGGGGCCTACGAGCAGTACTTC	CASSLAWKGGAYEQYF
TRBV20-1	TRBJ1-1	TRBD1	NA	14	TGCAGTGCTTTCAACAGGGGACGGGACACTGAAGCTTTCTTT	CSAFNRGRDTEAFF
TRBV5-1	TRBJ2-7	TRBD2	few	14	TGCGCCAGCAGCGTTAGCGGGACCCCCTACGAGCAGTACTTC	CASSVSGTPYEQYF
TRBV4-3	TRBJ2-5	TRBD2	few	16	TGCGCCAGCAGCCAAGATTGGGGGACTATTCTCGAGACCCAGTACTTC	CASSQDWGTILETQYF
TRBV3-1	TRBJ2-3	NA	NA	13	TGTGCCAGCAGCCAAGACCCTTTAGTTACGCAGTATTTT	CASSQDPLVTQYF
TRBV27	TRBJ2-5	NA	few	13	TGTGCCAGCAGTCCGACGTATGTGGAGACCCAGTACTTC	CASSPTYVETQYF
TRBV10-3	TRBJ2-1	NA	many	13	TGTGCCATCAGAAGGGACCCGAATCAGGAGCAGTTCTTC	CAIRRDPNQEQFF
TRBV30	TRBJ1-2	NA	NA	14	TGTGCCTGCCCGGGACAAAGACGGAACTATGGCTACACCTTC	CACPGQRRNYGYTF
TRBV7-2	TRBJ1-6	NA	few	15	TGTGCCAGCAGCCCAGGACGAGATTGGAACTCACCCCTCCACTTT	CASSPGRDWNSPLHF
TRBV6-1	TRBJ2-5	NA	many	16	TGTGCCAGCAGGAAGGAGTTGGCGGTTCCCAATGAGACCCAGTACTTC	CASRKELAVPNETQYF
TRBV5-4	TRBJ1-2	NA	few	14	TGTGCCAGCAGCCTGGTAGGACAAGGCTATGGCTACACCTTC	CASSLVGQGYGYTF
TRBV20-1	TRBJ2-7	TRBD2	many	17	TGCAGTGCTAGAGACCCGGGACTAGCGGACCCCTTCCTTGTGCAGTACTTC	CSARDPGLADPFLVQYF
TRBV18	TRBJ2-1	TRBD1	few	14	TGTGCCAGCTCACATGGACAGGGCGGGAATGAGCAGTTCTTC	CASSHGQGGNEQFF
TRBV4-1	TRBJ1-5	NA	few	16	TGCGCCAGCAGCCAAGAACAGGTGGTCTTTGGTCAGCCCCAGCATTTT	CASSQEQVVFGQPQHF
TRBV18	TRBJ1-1	TRBD1	NA	15	TGTGCCAGCTCACCAGGACGCAGGGGGGACACTGAAGCTTTCTTT	CASSPGRRGDTEAFF
TRBV20-1	TRBJ1-4	TRBD1	NA	13	TGCAGTGCTAGAGCGGCAGGGGGTGAAAAACTGTTTTTT	CSARAAGGEKLFF
TRBV29-1	TRBJ1-6	NA	many	15	TGCAGCCCGCCCGGTCGGGGCCTCAGGAATTCACCCCTCCACTTT	CSPPGRGLRNSPLHF
TRBV7-2	TRBJ1-1	NA	NA	14	TGTGCCAGCAGGCGCGGAGGGAGGTACACTGAAGCTTTCTTT	CASRRGGRYTEAFF
TRBV25-1	TRBJ1-6	TRBD1	few	13	TGTGCCAGCAGTGCGCGGGACAGGGGGCCCCTCCACTTT	CASSARDRGPLHF
TRBV5-1	TRBJ1-1	NA	many	15	TGCGCCAGCAGCTTTGACCCCGCAGTGAACACTGAAGCTTTCTTT	CASSFDPAVNTEAFF
TRBV29-1	TRBJ2-5	NA	few	13	TGCAGCGTTGAGATACCGGGACAAAAGACCCAGTACTTC	CSVEIPGQKTQYF
TRBV7-9	TRBJ2-2	TRBD1	NA	15	TGTGCCAGCAGCCCACAGGGGAATCGGGCCGGGGAGCTGTTTTTT	CASSPQGNRAGELFF
TRBV20-1	TRBJ2-6	TRBD1	few	17	TGCAGTGCTAGGACCCGGGACAGGACCTCTGGGGCCAACGTCCTGACTTTC	CSARTRDRTSGANVLTF
TRBV7-9	TRBJ1-1	TRBD1	NA	13	TGTGCCAGCAGTCGAAGGGGGCCCGATGAAGCTTTCTTT	CASSRRGPDEAFF
TRBV20-1	TRBJ1-5	NA	few	14	TGCAGTGCTAGTAACAGGCGAAGCAATCAGCCCCAGCATTTT	CSASNRRSNQPQHF
TRBV30	TRBJ1-6	NA	few	14	TGTGCCTGGAGTGTACAAACGAATAATTCACCCCTCCACTTT	CAWSVQTNNSPLHF
TRBV7-6	TRBJ2-1	NA	many	16	TGTGCCAGCAGCTTACTAGCTCGAAGCTCCTACAATGAGCAGTTCTTC	CASSLLARSSYNEQFF
TRBV27	TRBJ2-7	NA	many	15	TGTGCCAGCAGTTTATCCGGGATCGCCACCTACGAGCAGTACTTC	CASSLSGIATYEQYF
TRBV7-2	TRBJ2-7	TRBD2	many	16	TGTGCCAGCAGCTTAGGGGGACTAGCGGGAAACTACGAGCAGTACTTC	CASSLGGLAGNYEQYF
TRBV4-2	TRBJ1-2	NA	NA	17	TGTGCCAGCAGCCAAGATTATGGCAGAGTGGACTCCGATGGCTACACCTTC	CASSQDYGRVDSDGYTF
TRBV7-9	TRBJ1-1	NA	many	15	TGTGCCAGCAGCTTAGTCGCTTTCCAGAACACTGAAGCTTTCTTT	CASSLVAFQNTEAFF
TRBV11-2	TRBJ2-1	NA	many	13	TGTGCCAGCAGCCAGGGACCGCGGGATGAGCAGTTCTTC	CASSQGPRDEQFF
TRBV7-9	TRBJ2-3	TRBD2	many	16	TGTGCCAGCAGCTTGGGGACTAGCGGTAGCACAGATACGCAGTATTTT	CASSLGTSGSTDTQYF
TRBV3-1	TRBJ2-7	NA	many	11	TGTGCCACCAAGGGACCCTACGAGCAGTACTTC	CATKGPYEQYF
TRBV7-9	TRBJ2-4	TRBD1	many	17	TGTGCCAGCAGCCATATGGCCTACAGGGGGCGCGGGAACATTCAGTACTTC	CASSHMAYRGRGNIQYF
TRBV3-1	TRBJ1-2	TRBD1	many	14	TGTGCCAGCAGCCGAGGACAGGGGACCTATGGCTACACCTTC	CASSRGQGTYGYTF
TRBV5-1	TRBJ1-2	TRBD1	NA	13	TGCGCCAGCAGTCGGGACAGGGGTGAGGGCTACACCTTC	CASSRDRGEGYTF
TRBV28	TRBJ2-7	NA	many	12	TGTGCCAGCAGTCCTATATCCTACGAGCAGTACTTC	CASSPISYEQYF
TRBV11-2	TRBJ2-1	NA	few	16	TGTGCCAGCAGCTTAAGGGCCTCGGGGTACCGCAGTGAGCAGTTCTTC	CASSLRASGYRSEQFF
TRBV7-9	TRBJ2-1	NA	few	17	TGTGCCAGCAGCTTACGAAGCGGAGAACTAGTCAACAATGAGCAGTTCTTC	CASSLRSGELVNNEQFF
TRBV4-3	TRBJ2-7	NA	many	15	TGCGCCAGCAGCCAAGATTATCTAGCCAGCTACGAGCAGTACTTC	CASSQDYLASYEQYF
TRBV20-1	TRBJ2-5	TRBD2	NA	15	TGCAGTGCTAGAGATGGACTAGCGGGGAAGGAGACCCAGTACTTC	CSARDGLAGKETQYF
TRBV28	TRBJ2-7	TRBD1	NA	15	TGTGCCAGCAGTGGACCCGGGACAGGGGGATACGAGCAGTACTTC	CASSGPGTGGYEQYF
TRBV5-1	TRBJ2-1	NA	many	14	TGCGCCAGCAGCTTGCACCAGACCTACAATGAGCAGTTCTTC	CASSLHQTYNEQFF